One sample yielded the 15 T cell receptor beta chains listed below, sequenced in a study of early T cells in non-severe SARS-CoV-2 infection. TCRdb reprocessed the 5' RACE reads with MiXCR, giving one entry per CDR3 protein. The sample lists roughly 53,000 distinct CDR3 sequences, less than 11% occurring once. The sequencing sample was made of whole blood. The receptor source for this set is an adult who was a healthcare worker with PCR-confirmed SARS-CoV-2 infection or an uninfected control (not recorded which).

V gene TRBV12-3 or TRBV12-4 combines with J gene TRBJ1-6; a weak D match, TRBD1 (5 bases). V lost 1 base to trimming and J lost 1 base, with 5 bases between them. This CDR3 is 15 amino acids long. The chain's CDR3 is CASSLGGSYNSPLHF. The CDR3 DNA is TGTGCCAGCAGTTTAGGGGGGTCCTATAATTCACCCCTCCACTTT.

This chain connects TRBV12-3 or TRBV12-4 to TRBJ2-7, with no clear D. The CDR3 runs to 12 residues. The V gene lost 1 base and the J gene lost 5 bases, with 6 bases spanning the gap. CDR3 in DNA: TGTGCCAGCAGTTTAGGGTTTAACGAGCAGTACTTC. Residues: CASSLGFNEQYF.

This clonotype came up many times. This sequence joins TRBV7-9 and TRBJ1-1, with D possibly being TRBD1 (5 bases). The CDR3 is made up of 12 amino acids. Looked up from germline, CDR1 is SEHNR and CDR2 is FQNEAQ (reference sequence). Trimming stripped 4 bases from V and 7 bases from J, with 10 bases between. The CDR3 coding sequence is TGTGCCAGCAGCTCCGACAGCCTTGAAGCTTTCTTT. Its translation: CASSSDSLEAFF.

The CDR3 nucleotides read TGTGCCAGCATGGGATGGGGGCCGAACACCGGGGAGCTGTTTTTT. It codes for CASMGWGPNTGELFF. This chain connects TRBV2 to TRBJ2-2; D possibly corresponds to TRBD1 (6 bases). The V end was cut by 7 bases, the J end by 0 bases, with 12 bases between. This CDR3 comprises 15 residues. Germline loops: CDR1 SNHLY, CDR2 FYNNEI.

The CDR3 nucleotides are TGTGCCAGCAGTTTCAGCGGGAGAGGGAATGAGCAGTTCTTC. Residues: CASSFSGRGNEQFF. This chain joins TRBV12-3 or TRBV12-4 and TRBJ2-1; 8 nucleotides line up with TRBD2. CDR3 length: 14 amino acids. J was trimmed by 7 bases and V by 3 bases; bases with no gene match: 5.

The chain uses TRBV5-1 and TRBJ2-2; D remains unclear. The V gene lost 4 bases and the J gene lost 6 bases, with 10 bases spanning the gap. The CDR3 consists of 13 residues. Germline CDR1 reads SGHRS; CDR2 reads YFSETQ. Written as DNA, the CDR3 is TGCGCCAGCAGCACCCAATTTTCCGGGGAGCTGTTTTTT. Translating it yields CASSTQFSGELFF.

This chain joins TRBV7-3 and TRBJ2-1; D perhaps matches TRBD2 (5 bases). The CDR3 has 12 amino acids. Germline assignment: CDR1 SGHTA and CDR2 FQGTGA. Between the trimmed V and J ends, which lost 5 bases and 8 bases, there was a span of 10 bases. CDR3 sequence: CASSLSGDEQFF. As DNA, the CDR3 is TGTGCCAGCAGCCTCAGCGGAGATGAGCAGTTCTTC.

The chain recombines TRBV3-1 with TRBJ2-1, with D unclear. Germline V gene data show CDR1 as LGHDT and CDR2 as YNNKEL (reference sequence). V lost 5 bases to trimming and J lost 5 bases, with 10 bases between them. This CDR3 is built from 13 residues. This chain's CDR3 is CASSRRDNNEQFF. For the CDR3, the DNA is TGTGCCAGCAGCAGGCGTGATAACAATGAGCAGTTCTTC.

This clonotype was seen many times. This chain joins TRBV12-3 or TRBV12-4 and TRBJ1-2, with 7 positions matching TRBD1. The CDR3 sequence is 14 residues long. V shed 1 base, J shed 4 bases, and the junction held 3 bases outside the gene matches. CDR3 residues: CASSLGSGGYGYTF. DNA for the CDR3: TGTGCCAGCAGTTTAGGGTCAGGGGGCTATGGCTACACCTTC.

The chain couples TRBV30 to TRBJ1-4, with D maybe TRBD1 (5 bases). The V gene lost 0 bases and the J gene lost 8 bases, with 13 bases spanning the gap. Germline assignment: CDR1 GTSNPN and CDR2 SVGIG (reference sequence). The CDR3 is made up of 14 amino acids. CDR3 in amino acids: CAWSVAGAREKLFF. In DNA, the CDR3 is TGTGCCTGGAGTGTCGCCGGGGCGAGGGAAAAACTGTTTTTT. Based on the CDR3 plus reference TRBV30 and TRBJ1-4, the full variable domain is SQTIHQWPATLVQPVGSPLSLECTVEGTSNPNLYWYRQAAGRGLQLLFYSVGIGQISSEVPQNLSASRPQDRQFILSSKKLLLSDSGFYLCAWSVAGAREKLFFGSGTQLSVL.

There are a few counts of this clonotype. The chain carries TRBV20-1 and TRBJ2-5; D gene ambiguous. The germline V gene has CDR1 DFQATT and CDR2 SNEGSKA (reference sequence). The V end was cut by 0 bases, the J end by 9 bases, with 8 bases between. The CDR3 is 11 amino acids. CDR3 region: CSAREGLAQYF. The CDR3 bases are TGCAGTGCTAGAGAGGGCCTCGCCCAGTACTTC.

This clonotype was seen repeatedly, ten times or more. The rearrangement links TRBV7-6 to TRBJ2-4; 11 bases are a match to TRBD1. J gave up 0 bases and V 5 bases, and 3 bases lay outside the gene matches. The germline V gene has CDR1 SGHVS and CDR2 FNYEAQ. The CDR3 runs 16 residues. CDR3 residues: CASSPGTGGAKNIQYF. The DNA for the CDR3 is TGTGCCAGCAGCCCCGGGACAGGGGGAGCCAAAAACATTCAGTACTTC.

Only a few counts were recorded for this clonotype. This chain connects TRBV20-1 to TRBJ2-5; D possibly corresponds to TRBD1 (6 bases). From germline, CDR1 is DFQATT and CDR2 SNEGSKA (reference sequence). The ends were cut back, 0 bases at V and 6 bases at J, with 14 bases in the middle. The CDR3 runs 14 residues. The CDR3 sequence is CSARDRRGEKTQYF. The CDR3 bases are TGCAGTGCTAGAGATCGCAGGGGTGAAAAGACCCAGTACTTC.

The genes are TRBV18 and TRBJ1-5; 8 nucleotides align to TRBD1. The germline gives CDR1 KGHSH, CDR2 LQKENI. V lost 3 bases to trimming and J lost 2 bases; unmatched junction nucleotides: 3. This CDR3 is built from 15 residues. The chain's CDR3 is CASSPTGAGNQPQHF. In DNA, the CDR3 is TGTGCCAGCTCACCGACAGGGGCTGGCAATCAGCCCCAGCATTTT.

This clonotype was seen more than once but under ten times. The chain has TRBV9 and TRBJ1-1; D is uncertain. Germline CDR1 reads SGDLS; CDR2 reads YYNGEE. The CDR3 length is 14 residues. Trimming left V 0 bases short and J 1 base short, with 7 bases between. The DNA for the CDR3 is TGTGCCAGCAGCGTAGGGCCAGGGAACACTGAAGCTTTCTTT. This codes for CASSVGPGNTEAFF.